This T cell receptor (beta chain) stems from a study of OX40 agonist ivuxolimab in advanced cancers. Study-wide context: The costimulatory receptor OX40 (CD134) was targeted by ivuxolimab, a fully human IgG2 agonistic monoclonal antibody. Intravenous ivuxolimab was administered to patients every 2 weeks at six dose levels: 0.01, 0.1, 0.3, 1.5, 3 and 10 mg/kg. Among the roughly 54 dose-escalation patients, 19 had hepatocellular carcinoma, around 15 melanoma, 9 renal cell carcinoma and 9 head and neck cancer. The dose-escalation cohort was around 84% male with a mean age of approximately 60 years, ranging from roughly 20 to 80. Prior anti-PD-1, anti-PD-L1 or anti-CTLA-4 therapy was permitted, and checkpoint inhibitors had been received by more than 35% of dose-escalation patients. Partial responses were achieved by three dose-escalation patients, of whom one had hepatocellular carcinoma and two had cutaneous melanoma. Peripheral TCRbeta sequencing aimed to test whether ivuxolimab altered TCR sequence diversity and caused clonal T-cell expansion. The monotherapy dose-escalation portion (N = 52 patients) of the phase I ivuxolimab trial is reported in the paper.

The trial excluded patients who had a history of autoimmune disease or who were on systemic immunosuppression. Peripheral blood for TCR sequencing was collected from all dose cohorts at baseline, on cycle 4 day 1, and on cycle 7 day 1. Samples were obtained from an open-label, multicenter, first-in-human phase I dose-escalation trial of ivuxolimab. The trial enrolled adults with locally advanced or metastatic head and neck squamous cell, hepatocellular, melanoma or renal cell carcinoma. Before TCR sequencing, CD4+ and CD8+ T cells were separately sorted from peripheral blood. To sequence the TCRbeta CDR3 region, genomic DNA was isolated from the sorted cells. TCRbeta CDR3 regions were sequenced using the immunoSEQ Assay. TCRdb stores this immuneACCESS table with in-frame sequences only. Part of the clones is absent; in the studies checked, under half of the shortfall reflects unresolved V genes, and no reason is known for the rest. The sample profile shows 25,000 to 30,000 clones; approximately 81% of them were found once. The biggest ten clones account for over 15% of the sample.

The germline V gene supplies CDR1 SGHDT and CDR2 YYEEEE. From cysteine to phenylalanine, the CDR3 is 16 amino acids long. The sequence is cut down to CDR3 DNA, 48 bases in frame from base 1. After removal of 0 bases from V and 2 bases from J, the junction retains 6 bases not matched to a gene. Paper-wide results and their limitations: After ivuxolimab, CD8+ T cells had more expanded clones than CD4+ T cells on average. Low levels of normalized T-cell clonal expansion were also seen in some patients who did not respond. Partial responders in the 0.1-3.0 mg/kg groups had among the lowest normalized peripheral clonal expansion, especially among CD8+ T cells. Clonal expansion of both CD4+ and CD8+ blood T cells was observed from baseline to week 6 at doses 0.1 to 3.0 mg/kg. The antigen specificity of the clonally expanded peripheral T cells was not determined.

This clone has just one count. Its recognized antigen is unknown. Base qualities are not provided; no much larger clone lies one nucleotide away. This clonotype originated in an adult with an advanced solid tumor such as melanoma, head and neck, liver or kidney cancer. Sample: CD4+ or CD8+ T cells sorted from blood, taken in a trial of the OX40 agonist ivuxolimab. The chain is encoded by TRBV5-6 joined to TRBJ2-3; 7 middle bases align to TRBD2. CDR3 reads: CASSLGLAENTDTQYF. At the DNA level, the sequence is TGTGCCAGCAGCTTGGGGCTAGCGGAGAACACAGATACGCAGTATTTT.